Following are 14 T cell receptor beta chains from one sample sequenced in a study of CD8 T cells in Susac syndrome. Random hexamers primed reverse transcription of roughly 0.45 to 1 ug RNA. TCRdb reanalysed the immunoSEQ multiplex PCR reads using MiXCR and keeps one entry per CDR3 protein. The table lists about 190,000 distinct CDR3 sequences, nearly 97% of them singletons. The sequenced sample consisted of CD4+ T cells from PBMCs. The receptors shown here come from a human donor with Susac syndrome.

CDR3 sequence: CSVWTRTTGELFF. The CDR3, as DNA: TGCAGCGTTTGGACAAGGACGACCGGGGAGCTGTTTTTT. This sequence joins TRBV29-1 and TRBJ2-2; a weak D match, TRBD1 (5 bases). Trimming took 5 bases from V and 5 from J, leaving 12 bases between them. CDR3 length: 13 amino acids. Germline CDR1 is SQVTM and CDR2 is ANQGSEA.

V usage is TRBV12-3 or TRBV12-4 and J usage is TRBJ2-3, with D possibly TRBD1 on 6 matching bases. The germline V and J ends were trimmed by 7 bases and 3 bases, with 17 bases remaining between them. The CDR3 has 15 residues. As DNA, the CDR3 is TGTGCCAGCATTCCCCCAGGGGTAGGAACAGATACGCAGTATTTT. Its translation: CASIPPGVGTDTQYF.

The V gene is TRBV30, the J gene TRBJ1-1; no definite D call. Germline lookup yields CDR1 GTSNPN and CDR2 SVGIG (reference sequence). The CDR3 has 14 amino acids. With 0 bases removed from V and 1 base from J, the gap between germline ends came to 9 bases. The CDR3 DNA follows: TGTGCCTGGAGTGTTGGACTAGGGAACACTGAAGCTTTCTTT. Translation gives CAWSVGLGNTEAFF.

V usage is TRBV7-3 and J usage is TRBJ1-2; TRBD1 might be the D (6 bases). From germline, CDR1 is SGHTA and CDR2 FQGTGA. The CDR3 loop spans 14 amino acids. Trimming left V 5 bases short and J 3 bases short, with 13 bases between. In DNA form, the CDR3 reads TGTGCCAGCAGCCCGAGGGGGGGGGACTATGGCTACACCTTC. It specifies CASSPRGGDYGYTF.

The chain has TRBV4-2 and TRBJ2-7; TRBD2 is a possible D gene (5 bases). CDR3 size: 14 residues. Germline assignment: CDR1 LGHNA and CDR2 YNFKEQ. V was shortened by 0 bases and J by 7 bases, with 13 bases between the two germline ends. CDR3 DNA: TGTGCCAGCAGCCAAGATGGGAGTCTTTTGGAGCAGTACTTC. This encodes CASSQDGSLLEQYF.

J is TRBJ2-7 and V is TRBV20-1, with 7 bases lining up with TRBD2. CDR3 length: 14 amino acids. Germline CDR1 reads DFQATT; CDR2 reads SNEGSKA (reference sequence). The trim removed 0 bases at V and 4 bases at J, leaving 6 bases unmatched. CDR3 residues: CSARDPRGVYEQYF. Here the CDR3 DNA reads TGCAGTGCTAGAGATCCTCGGGGGGTATACGAGCAGTACTTC.

The chain joins TRBV27 to TRBJ1-1, with 7 bases fitting TRBD1. The length of the CDR3 is 15 residues. Germline V gene sequence: CDR1 MNHEY, CDR2 SMNVEV (reference sequence). Trimming at V came to 1 base and at J to 1 base, leaving 3 bases not matched to a gene. The CDR3 here is CASSLWGDRNTEAFF. For the CDR3, the DNA is TGTGCCAGCAGTTTATGGGGGGACAGGAACACTGAAGCTTTCTTT.

The gene calls are TRBV9 and TRBJ2-7, with D possibly matching TRBD2 (6 bases). Trimming removed 4 bases from V and 6 bases from J, with 20 bases in between. Looked up from germline, CDR1 is SGDLS and CDR2 is YYNGEE. The CDR3 length is 15 residues. In DNA form, the CDR3 reads TGTGCCAGCAGCCCAGACGCGGGACTCCGGGGCGAGCAGTACTTC. Translating it yields CASSPDAGLRGEQYF.

The chain joins TRBV7-3 to TRBJ2-5; 8 bases map to TRBD2. With 1 base clipped from V and 2 bases from J, the junction kept 6 bases outside the gene matches. The V gene's germline CDR1 is SGHTA and CDR2 FQGTGA. The CDR3 is 16 amino acids. The CDR3 loop is CASSLSAGGVQETQYF. The CDR3 bases are TGTGCCAGCAGCTTAAGTGCGGGGGGCGTTCAAGAGACCCAGTACTTC.

This chain links TRBV6-2 or TRBV6-3 with TRBJ1-2; possibly TRBD1 for D (6 bases). The V and J ends lost 2 bases and 5 bases respectively, with 9 bases between them. Per the germline V gene, CDR1 is MNHEY and CDR2 is SVGEGT. This CDR3 has 13 amino acids. This CDR3 reads CASSYTQGYGYTF. The CDR3 DNA reads as TGTGCCAGCAGTTACACTCAGGGGTATGGCTACACCTTC.

This sequence joins TRBV5-4 and TRBJ2-7; 7 nucleotides line up with TRBD1. Germline-derived CDR1 and CDR2 are SGHNT and YYREEE (reference sequence). J lost 5 bases, V lost 4 bases, and 6 bases had no gene match. The CDR3 runs 13 residues. CDR3 loop: CASSRTGVDEQYF. The CDR3 DNA reads as TGTGCCAGCAGCCGTACAGGGGTGGACGAGCAGTACTTC.

The chain joins TRBV6-5 to TRBJ1-1; D uncertain. This CDR3 spans 14 amino acids. Trimming took 6 bases from V and 4 from J, leaving 15 bases between them. CDR1 is MNHEY and CDR2 is SVGAGI in the germline V gene. CDR3 in amino acids: CASSSGVLVTEAFF. The CDR3 DNA is TGTGCCAGCAGCTCTGGAGTCCTGGTCACTGAAGCTTTCTTT.

As regards this clonotype: One junction end does not reproduce the germline sequence, and a read error may be involved. In DNA, the CDR3 is TGTGCCAGCAGTGCAAGTTTGGGACTACTTTTT. Protein product: CASSASLGLLF. V and J are TRBV2 and TRBJ1-5; maybe TRBD1 (5 bases). Looked up from germline, CDR1 is SNHLY and CDR2 is FYNNEI. The CDR3 runs 11 residues.

The genes are TRBV29-1 and TRBJ2-2, with 10 bases lining up with TRBD1. CDR3 size: 14 residues. Germline assignment: CDR1 SQVTM and CDR2 ANQGSEA. V was clipped by 6 bases and J by 5 bases; unmatched bases: 6. In DNA, the CDR3 is TGCAGCGTGTGGCCGGGACAGGGGACCGGGGAGCTGTTTTTT. Translating it yields CSVWPGQGTGELFF.